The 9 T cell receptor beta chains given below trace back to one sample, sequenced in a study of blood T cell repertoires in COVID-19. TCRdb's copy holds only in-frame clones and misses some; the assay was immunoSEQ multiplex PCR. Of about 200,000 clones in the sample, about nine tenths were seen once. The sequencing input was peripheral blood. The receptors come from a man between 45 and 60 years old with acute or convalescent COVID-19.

CDR3 bases: TGTGCCAGCAGCCAAACGGGACTAGCGGGGGGCCGGGAGACCCAGTACTTC. It encodes CASSQTGLAGGRETQYF. The rearrangement links TRBV14 to TRBJ2-5; the match to TRBD2 covers 15 bases. In germline, CDR1 is SGHDN, CDR2 FVKESK. The V gene end was trimmed by 2 bases and the J gene end by 5 bases; junction bases not matched to a gene: 6. The CDR3 is 17 amino acids.

The CDR3 protein is CASRGQSSSYNSPLHF. CDR3 bases: TGTGCCAGCAGGGGACAGTCGAGCTCCTATAATTCACCCCTCCACTTT. The chain employs TRBV2 and TRBJ1-6; 7 bases are shared with TRBD1. V was pared by 6 bases and J by 0 bases, with 5 bases of the junction left unmatched. Germline loops: CDR1 SNHLY, CDR2 FYNNEI. This CDR3 spans 16 amino acids.

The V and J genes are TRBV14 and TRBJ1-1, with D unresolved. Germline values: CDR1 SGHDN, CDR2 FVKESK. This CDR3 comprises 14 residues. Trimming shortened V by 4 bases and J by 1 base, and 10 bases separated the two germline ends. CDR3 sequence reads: CASSPGRRNTEAFF. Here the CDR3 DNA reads TGTGCCAGCAGCCCAGGTCGTAGGAACACTGAAGCTTTCTTT.

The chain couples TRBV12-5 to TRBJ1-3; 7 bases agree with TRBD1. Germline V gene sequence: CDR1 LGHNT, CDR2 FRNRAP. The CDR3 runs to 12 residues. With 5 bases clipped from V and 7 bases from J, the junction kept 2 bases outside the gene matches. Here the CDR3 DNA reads TGTGCTAGTGGTCCGGGACAGAACACCATATATTTT. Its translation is CASGPGQNTIYF.

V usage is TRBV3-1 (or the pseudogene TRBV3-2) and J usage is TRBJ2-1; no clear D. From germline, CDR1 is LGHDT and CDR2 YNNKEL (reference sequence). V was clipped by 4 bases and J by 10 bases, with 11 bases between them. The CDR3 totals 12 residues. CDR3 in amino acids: CASSPFGAEQFF. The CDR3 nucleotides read TGTGCCAGCAGCCCGTTTGGTGCGGAGCAGTTCTTC.

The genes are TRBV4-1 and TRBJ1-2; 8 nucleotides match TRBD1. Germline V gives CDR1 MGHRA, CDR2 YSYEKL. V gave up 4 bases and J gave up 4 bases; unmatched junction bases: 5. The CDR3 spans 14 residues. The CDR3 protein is CASSPGQGSYGYTF. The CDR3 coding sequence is TGCGCCAGCAGCCCAGGACAGGGCAGCTATGGCTACACCTTC.

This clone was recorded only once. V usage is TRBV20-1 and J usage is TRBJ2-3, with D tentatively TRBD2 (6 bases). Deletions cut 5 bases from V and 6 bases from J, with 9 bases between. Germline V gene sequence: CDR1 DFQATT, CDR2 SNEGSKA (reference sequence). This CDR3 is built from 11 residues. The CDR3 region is CSAWEADTQYF. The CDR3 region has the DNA TGCAGTGCTTGGGAGGCCGATACGCAGTATTTT.

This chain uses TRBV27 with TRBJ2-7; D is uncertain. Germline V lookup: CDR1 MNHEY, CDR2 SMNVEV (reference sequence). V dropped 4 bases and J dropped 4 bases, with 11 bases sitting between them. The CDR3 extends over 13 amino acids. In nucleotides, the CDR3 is TGTGCCAGCAGTTCGAACAATATGTACGAGCAGTACTTC. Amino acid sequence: CASSSNNMYEQYF.

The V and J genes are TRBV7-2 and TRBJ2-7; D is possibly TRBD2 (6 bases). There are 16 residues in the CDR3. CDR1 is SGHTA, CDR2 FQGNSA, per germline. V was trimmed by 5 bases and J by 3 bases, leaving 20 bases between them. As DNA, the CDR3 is TGTGCCAGCAGCCCCAGCTTCGGACTATTGGGCTACGAGCAGTACTTC. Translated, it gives CASSPSFGLLGYEQYF.